This T cell receptor beta chain was found in a study of CD8 T cells in Susac syndrome. CDR1 and CDR2 from the germline V gene are SGHKS and YYEKEE (reference sequence). This CDR3 is built from 18 residues. The J segment lost 5 bases and the V segment lost 2 bases, leaving 15 bases of the junction unmatched. Healthy donors were controls matched for age and sex. Findings of the study overall: The study admitted that it had a relatively small number of individuals in its TCR sequencing and HLA analysis.

With respect to this clonotype: Its antigen is undetermined.

After extraction with the RNeasy kit, about 0.45 to 1 ug of the RNA was reverse transcribed using random hexamers. An immunoSEQ multiplex PCR amplified TCR beta CDR3 over 54 Vbeta and 13 Jbeta. TCRdb used MiXCR to reprocess the immunoSEQ multiplex PCR reads, holding one entry per CDR3 protein. This table has some 150,000 distinct CDR3 sequences, less than 95% appearing once. The TCR was taken from a human donor in good health. Sequencing used CD4+ T cells from PBMCs. The rearrangement joins TRBV5-5 to TRBJ2-1, with TRBD1 matching 8 bases. CDR3 in DNA: TGTGCCAGCAGCTTAGGACAGGGTGGTAGCAGGGGGGACAATGAGCAGTTCTTC. Encoded protein: CASSLGQGGSRGDNEQFF.